These T cell receptor beta chains were read from a single sample in a study of blood T cells in healthy people across ages. TCRdb re-called the 5' RACE reads with MiXCR, one entry per CDR3 protein. The data contain 1.5 million to 2 million distinct CDR3 sequences, over 25% of them seen just once; the ten biggest clones take up around 7.7%. The sample was blood. These receptors were collected from a woman aged 30 to 39 in good health. Each CDR3 is given with its conserved first and last residue.

V,J,CDR3
TRBV3-1,TRBJ2-1,CASSLGAGGLGNERFF
TRBV6-6,TRBJ2-3,CASRPTSGGGSTDTQYF
TRBV27,TRBJ2-7,CASSSGTDYSYEQYF
TRBV7-6,TRBJ2-7,CASSLQVDYEQYF
TRBV3-1,TRBJ2-1,CASSQIGGIHNEQFF
TRBV20-1,TRBJ1-5,CSARRGKWDQPQHF
TRBV12-3/TRBV12-4,TRBJ1-4,CASSLHGTGSEKLFF
TRBV2,TRBJ1-5,CASSEEAQGSQPQHF
TRBV11-2,TRBJ1-2,CAGKDRNHGYTF
TRBV20-1,TRBJ2-1,CSALRGEQFF
TRBV10-3,TRBJ2-5,CAISEEGNEQYF
TRBV3-1,TRBJ2-3,CASSQEGTSGISSTDTQYF
TRBV30,TRBJ1-3,CAWSTGSSGNTIYF
TRBV12-3/TRBV12-4,TRBJ1-1,CASSLQGALGEAFF
TRBV12-3/TRBV12-4,TRBJ2-6,CASRNRPSGANVLTF
TRBV2,TRBJ2-3,CASREIAGGADTQYF
TRBV10-3,TRBJ2-7,CATRPPGLANYEQYF
TRBV18,TRBJ2-1,CASSPRPTDDEQFF
TRBV2,TRBJ2-1,CAGSLGQGDNEQFF
TRBV27,TRBJ2-3,CASSSLVGDTQYF
TRBV19,TRBJ2-6,CASTRRGQEASGANVLTF
TRBV7-2,TRBJ2-7,CASSLAHGTTLYEQYF
TRBV6-5,TRBJ1-2,CASRNFGEGGYTF
TRBV30,TRBJ2-2,CAWSLGGPGELFF
TRBV5-1,TRBJ1-4,CASSRYRDTNEKLFF
TRBV6-6,TRBJ2-4,CASSYSGEGVAKNIQYF
TRBV27,TRBJ2-6,CASSLLGQSISGANVLTF
TRBV11-2,TRBJ2-1,CASSRGLAGPYNEQFF
TRBV12-5,TRBJ1-5,CASGSTGVGNQPQHF
TRBV5-6,TRBJ2-1,CASSLNDLAGASSKQFF
TRBV7-2,TRBJ2-4,CANSLTQPQYF
TRBV7-6,TRBJ1-2,CASSEDRGKSGYTF
TRBV14,TRBJ2-3,CASSRLMDTQYF
TRBV15,TRBJ2-1,CATREPGGVNNEQFF
TRBV12-3/TRBV12-4,TRBJ2-7,CASSATFGGRSEQYF
TRBV20-1,TRBJ1-1,CSARATYLNTEAFF
TRBV7-9,TRBJ2-1,CASSPGGQNEQFF
TRBV5-1,-,CASSSGGGYNEQYF
TRBV29-1,TRBJ2-3,CSVVKGLEVFADTQYF
TRBV3-1,TRBJ2-7,CASSHTSEEQYF
TRBV12-3/TRBV12-4,TRBJ1-4,CTSSLGLKTELFF
TRBV7-2,TRBJ2-1,CASSRRGLIYNEQFF
TRBV24-1,TRBJ1-1,CATGEQANTEAFF
TRBV18,TRBJ1-2,CASSPPALDGYTF